This is a list of T cell receptor beta chains from one sample in a study of CD8+ T cells in alopecia areata. Profiled with immunoSEQ multiplex PCR; TCRdb holds only in-frame clones, not every one. The sample carries 65,000 to 75,000 clones, approximately 30% recorded once. The sample here was CD8+ T cells sorted from blood, taken at week 4, from a patient treated with tofacitinib. These receptors were collected from a human donor with alopecia areata. Both conserved end residues are part of each CDR3. D genes are given only for firm matches. The size entry is marked missing in some rows and otherwise reads once, few, many or a size class.

v_gene	d_gene	j_gene	abundance	CDR3nt	CDR3aa
TRBV7-9	TRBD1	TRBJ1-5	-	TGTGCCAGCAGCTCGGACAGGGAGGAAGGTCAGCCCCAGCATTTT	CASSSDREEGQPQHF
TRBV10-3	-	TRBJ2-2	-	TGTGCCGGAAGGGGAGACCAAACCGGGGAGCTGTTTTTT	CAGRGDQTGELFF
TRBV15	-	TRBJ1-2	-	TGTGCCACCAGCAGTGCAATTCGAAACAGTTATGGCTACACCTTC	CATSSAIRNSYGYTF
TRBV29-1	-	TRBJ2-6	few	TGCAGCGTTGTCGTCAGGGCCCACTCTGGGGCCAACGTCCTGACTTTC	CSVVVRAHSGANVLTF
TRBV29-1	-	TRBJ1-5	-	TGCAGCGTTGAAGGCAGGGGCTGGCAGCCCCAGCATTTT	CSVEGRGWQPQHF
TRBV29-1	TRBD2	TRBJ2-2	few	TGCAGCGTTGAACTGGTAGCGGGAGACATTTTTAAGGAGCTGTTTTTT	CSVELVAGDIFKELFF
TRBV29-1	TRBD2	TRBJ2-2	-	TGCAGCGCACTAGCGGTGTACACCGGGGAGCTGTTTTTT	CSALAVYTGELFF
TRBV29-1	-	TRBJ1-5	-	TGCAGCGTTGAAGAGGTCTGGAGACACAATCAGCCCCAGCATTTT	CSVEEVWRHNQPQHF
TRBV6-5	-	TRBJ1-2	few	TGTGCCAGCAGTTACGAGGCGAACTATGGCTACACCTTC	CASSYEANYGYTF
TRBV13	-	TRBJ1-2	-	TGTGCCAGCAGCCCCGGCGGCGGCTACACCTTC	CASSPGGGYTF
TRBV4-1	TRBD1	TRBJ2-7	few	TGCGCCAGCAGCCCCGGGACAGGGCGCAACGAGCAGTACTTC	CASSPGTGRNEQYF
TRBV29-1	TRBD1	TRBJ2-1	few	TGCAGCGCTCTCCGACCGGGACAGCCTTACAATGAGCAGTTCTTC	CSALRPGQPYNEQFF
TRBV15	TRBD1	TRBJ1-4	-	TGTGCCACCAGCGGTCGGGACAGACAAAATGAAAAACTGTTTTTT	CATSGRDRQNEKLFF
TRBV4-1	-	TRBJ2-1	-	TGCGCCAGCAGCCAAGTCTACTACAATGAGCAGTTCTTC	CASSQVYYNEQFF
TRBV7-9	TRBD1	TRBJ1-2	few	TGTGCCAGCAGCTTGTCGAGACAGGGGGCATCCGGAAACTATGGCTACACCTTC	CASSLSRQGASGNYGYTF
TRBV11-2	-	TRBJ2-7	-	TGTGCCAGCAGCCGGACAGCTTACGAGCAGTACTTC	CASSRTAYEQYF
TRBV29-1	TRBD2	TRBJ2-1	few	TGCAGCGTTGTAGCGGGAGGAGCGATTGAGCAGTTCTTC	CSVVAGGAIEQFF
TRBV4-1	-	TRBJ2-5	-	TGCGCCAGCGGCGGGACGTCCCAAGAGACCCAGTACTTC	CASGGTSQETQYF
TRBV29-1	TRBD1	TRBJ2-5	-	TGCAGCGTCGAATGGGGACAGGGGACGAGGACCCAGTACTTC	CSVEWGQGTRTQYF
TRBV29-1	-	TRBJ1-1	few	TGCAGCGTTGCCTCAAGGGGTTGGTACACTGAAGCTTTCTTT	CSVASRGWYTEAFF
TRBV15	-	TRBJ2-1	few	TGTGCCACCAGCAGAGCGGGCCGGGGGGAGCAGTTCTTC	CATSRAGRGEQFF
TRBV14	-	TRBJ2-1	-	TGTGCCAGCAGCCAAGCCTCCTACAATGAGCAGTTCTTC	CASSQASYNEQFF
TRBV6-5	-	TRBJ2-1	medium-sized	TGTGCCAGCAGTTTGCGATTTCCTGACACTGAGCAGTTCTTC	CASSLRFPDTEQFF
TRBV6-4	TRBD2	TRBJ2-3	few	TGTGCCAGCAGTGACCGCCTAGCGGGGTCCGATACGCAGTATTTT	CASSDRLAGSDTQYF
TRBV29-1	TRBD1	TRBJ2-2	-	TGCAGCGCTGTAACAGGGGGATGGACCCTTAACGCCGGGGAGCTGTTTTTT	CSAVTGGWTLNAGELFF
TRBV7-9	TRBD1	TRBJ2-7	-	TGTGCCAGCAGCGCGGGACAGGGTTCCACAACCTACGAGCAGTACTTC	CASSAGQGSTTYEQYF
TRBV11-2	-	TRBJ2-5	few	TGTGCCAGCAGCCCCGTCGGAGGAGAGACCCAGTACTTC	CASSPVGGETQYF
TRBV5-6	TRBD1	TRBJ2-6	few	TGTGCCAGCAGCGGGCGGGACAGGGCTCCCTCTGGGGCCAACGTCCTGACTTTC	CASSGRDRAPSGANVLTF
TRBV30	-	TRBJ2-7	-	TGTGCCTGGAGTGTAGGATACGAGCAGTACTTC	CAWSVGYEQYF
TRBV30	-	TRBJ2-1	-	TGTGCCTGGAGACGGGGCGATTGGCAGTTCTTC	CAWRRGDWQFF
TRBV27	-	TRBJ2-7	few	TGTGCCAGCAGTTTTGGAGGGAGCGAGCAGTACTTC	CASSFGGSEQYF
TRBV27	TRBD1	TRBJ2-1	many	TGTGCCAGCAGTTTCGGGGCGACAGGGGTTGATGAGCAGTTCTTC	CASSFGATGVDEQFF
TRBV9	TRBD1	TRBJ1-1	few	TGTGCCAGCAGCCCTCGGGACAGAGGGAACACTGAAGCTTTCTTT	CASSPRDRGNTEAFF
TRBV29-1	TRBD2	TRBJ2-3	few	TGCAGCGTTGTACTAGCGGGAGTAGAGGATACGCAGTATTTT	CSVVLAGVEDTQYF
TRBV7-2	-	TRBJ2-7	once	TGTGCCAGCAGCTTAGTTTCCGAGCAGTACTTC	CASSLVSEQYF
TRBV25-1	TRBD2	TRBJ2-5	few	TGTGCCAGCAGTGAATGGACTAGCGGACAAGAGACCCAGTACTTC	CASSEWTSGQETQYF
TRBV29-1	-	TRBJ1-1	-	TGCAGCTCTCTCCGAATCATGAACACTGAAGCTTTCTTT	CSSLRIMNTEAFF
TRBV6-6	TRBD2	TRBJ2-1	few	TGTGCCAGCAGTTACTCGGGACTAGCGGGGAGGGATGAGCAGTTCTTC	CASSYSGLAGRDEQFF
TRBV5-4	-	TRBJ1-5	-	TGTGCCAGCAGCTTGGGCCGGAACGGGCTGCCCCAGCATTTT	CASSLGRNGLPQHF
TRBV7-9	TRBD1	TRBJ2-1	few	TGTGCCAGCAGCTGGACAGGGACCAATGAGCAGTTCTTC	CASSWTGTNEQFF
TRBV4-2	-	TRBJ1-1	few	TGTGCCAGCAGCCAAGATCGAGCGGGTACTGAAGCTTTCTTT	CASSQDRAGTEAFF
TRBV2	-	TRBJ2-1	few	TGTGCCAGCGGGGACATTTACAATGAGCAGTTCTTC	CASGDIYNEQFF
TRBV15	-	TRBJ2-2	-	TGTGCCACCCTAGGCATTTCGAACACCGGGGAGCTGTTTTTT	CATLGISNTGELFF
TRBV25-1	-	TRBJ2-7	few	TGTGCCAGCAGTGAACACGAGCAGTACTTC	CASSEHEQYF
TRBV29-1	-	TRBJ2-1	-	TGCAGCGTCGCTAGTGGTGAGCAGTTCTTC	CSVASGEQFF
TRBV6-1	TRBD2	TRBJ2-3	-	TGTGCCAGCAGTGAGAGGCCGGGACTAGCCATAGGGGATACGCAGTATTTT	CASSERPGLAIGDTQYF
TRBV7-9	-	TRBJ1-5	-	TGTGCCAGCAGCTTCGGAGGAGTCAATCAGCCCCAGCATTTT	CASSFGGVNQPQHF